A selection of T cell receptor beta chains follows, all from one sample in a study of cytomegalovirus exposure and HLA in healthy donors. Sequencing was performed with immunoSEQ multiplex PCR; in TCRdb, only in-frame clones are kept and a portion is missing. The sample yields 150,000 to 200,000 clones, around 70% seen once. Source material: PBMCs. The receptor set was obtained from a young man in good health and CMV-seropositive. Each CDR3 is given with its conserved first and last residue. D genes are given only for firm matches. The size field is filled for only some rows; it gives once, few, many or a size class.

d_gene: TRBD1
j_gene: TRBJ2-2
abundance: NA
v_gene: TRBV27
CDR3aa: CASSTPGQADTGELFF
CDR3nt: TGTGCCAGCAGTACCCCGGGACAGGCGGACACCGGGGAGCTGTTTTTT

d_gene: NA
j_gene: TRBJ2-1
abundance: once
v_gene: TRBV7-8
CDR3aa: CASSLTPGKGEFF
CDR3nt: TGTGCCAGCAGCTTAACGCCAGGCAAGGGAGAGTTCTTC

d_gene: NA
j_gene: TRBJ1-2
abundance: NA
v_gene: TRBV2
CDR3aa: CASSESQRAPPYGYTF
CDR3nt: TGTGCCAGCAGTGAATCACAGAGGGCGCCACCATATGGCTACACCTTC

d_gene: TRBD1
j_gene: TRBJ2-4
abundance: NA
v_gene: TRBV15
CDR3aa: CATSRDQQGTYF
CDR3nt: TGTGCCACCAGCAGAGATCAACAGGGGACCTACTTC

d_gene: TRBD1
j_gene: TRBJ2-2
abundance: NA
v_gene: TRBV10-3
CDR3aa: CAISDPGQGAGELFF
CDR3nt: TGTGCCATCAGTGACCCGGGACAGGGCGCCGGGGAGCTGTTTTTT

d_gene: TRBD2
j_gene: TRBJ2-1
abundance: few
v_gene: TRBV28
CDR3aa: CASSPIAGGGYNEQFF
CDR3nt: TGTGCCAGCAGTCCCATAGCGGGGGGTGGGTACAATGAGCAGTTCTTC

d_gene: TRBD1
j_gene: TRBJ1-1
abundance: NA
v_gene: TRBV19
CDR3aa: CASTDRGVNTEAFF
CDR3nt: TGTGCCAGTACCGACAGGGGAGTGAACACTGAAGCTTTCTTT

d_gene: TRBD1
j_gene: TRBJ1-2
abundance: NA
v_gene: TRBV6-5
CDR3aa: CASSLPGQGWDGYTF
CDR3nt: TGTGCCAGCAGTCTCCCGGGACAGGGATGGGATGGCTACACCTTC

d_gene: NA
j_gene: TRBJ2-1
abundance: NA
v_gene: TRBV21-1
CDR3aa: CASRPGEVEQFF
CDR3nt: TGTGCCAGCAGACCAGGGGAAGTCGAGCAGTTCTTC

d_gene: NA
j_gene: TRBJ1-1
abundance: NA
v_gene: TRBV28
CDR3aa: CASSLSSRKTEAFF
CDR3nt: TGTGCCAGCAGTTTATCCTCGAGGAAGACTGAAGCTTTCTTT

d_gene: TRBD1
j_gene: TRBJ2-6
abundance: NA
v_gene: TRBV2
CDR3aa: CASLPGTGVSGANVLTF
CDR3nt: TGTGCCAGCTTACCGGGGACAGGAGTCTCTGGGGCCAACGTCCTGACTTTC

d_gene: TRBD1
j_gene: TRBJ1-2
abundance: NA
v_gene: TRBV29-1
CDR3aa: CSVAYRGDNYGYTF
CDR3nt: TGCAGCGTCGCTTACAGGGGGGATAACTATGGCTACACCTTC

d_gene: TRBD2
j_gene: TRBJ2-1
abundance: once
v_gene: TRBV10-3
CDR3aa: CAISVTGLAENNEQFF
CDR3nt: TGTGCCATCAGTGTAACGGGACTAGCGGAAAACAATGAGCAGTTCTTC

d_gene: TRBD2
j_gene: TRBJ2-1
abundance: few
v_gene: TRBV4-1
CDR3aa: CASSQLGRGDYNEQFF
CDR3nt: TGCGCCAGCAGCCAACTAGGGAGGGGAGATTACAATGAGCAGTTCTTC

d_gene: TRBD1
j_gene: TRBJ1-1
abundance: NA
v_gene: TRBV5-1
CDR3aa: CASSSDRGPGAFF
CDR3nt: TGCGCCAGCAGCTCGGACAGGGGCCCCGGGGCTTTCTTT

d_gene: NA
j_gene: TRBJ1-3
abundance: NA
v_gene: TRBV18
CDR3aa: CASSPRAAGRSGNTIYF
CDR3nt: TGTGCCAGCTCACCACGGGCAGCTGGCCGATCTGGAAACACCATATATTTT

d_gene: NA
j_gene: TRBJ2-3
abundance: NA
v_gene: TRBV18
CDR3aa: CASSPFTAVNTDTQYF
CDR3nt: TGTGCCAGCTCACCCTTCACAGCGGTTAACACAGATACGCAGTATTTT

d_gene: NA
j_gene: TRBJ1-1
abundance: NA
v_gene: TRBV2
CDR3aa: CASSSQGATNTEAFF
CDR3nt: TGTGCCAGCAGTTCGCAGGGCGCAACTAACACTGAAGCTTTCTTT